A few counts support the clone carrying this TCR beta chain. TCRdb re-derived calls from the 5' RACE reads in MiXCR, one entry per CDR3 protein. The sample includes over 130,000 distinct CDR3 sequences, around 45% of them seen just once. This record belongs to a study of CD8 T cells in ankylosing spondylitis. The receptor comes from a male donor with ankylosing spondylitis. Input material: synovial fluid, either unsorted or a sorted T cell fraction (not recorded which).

The CDR3 DNA reads as TGTGCCAGCAGTTTATGGGCGCGGGGTGGGGACGACCAAGAGACCCAGTACTTC. The encoded protein is CASSLWARGGDDQETQYF. The genes are TRBV28 and TRBJ2-5; maybe TRBD2 (6 bases). Germline assignment: CDR1 MDHEN and CDR2 SYDVKM. V lost 0 bases, J lost 0 bases, and 17 bases lay in between. The CDR3 runs 18 residues. Supplemented by reference TRBV28 and TRBJ2-5, the full variable domain reads DVKVTQSSRYLVKRTGEKVFLECVQDMDHENMFWYRQDPGLGLRLIYFSYDVKMKEKGDIPEGYSVSREKKERFSLILESASTNQTSMYLCASSLWARGGDDQETQYFGPGTRLLVL.